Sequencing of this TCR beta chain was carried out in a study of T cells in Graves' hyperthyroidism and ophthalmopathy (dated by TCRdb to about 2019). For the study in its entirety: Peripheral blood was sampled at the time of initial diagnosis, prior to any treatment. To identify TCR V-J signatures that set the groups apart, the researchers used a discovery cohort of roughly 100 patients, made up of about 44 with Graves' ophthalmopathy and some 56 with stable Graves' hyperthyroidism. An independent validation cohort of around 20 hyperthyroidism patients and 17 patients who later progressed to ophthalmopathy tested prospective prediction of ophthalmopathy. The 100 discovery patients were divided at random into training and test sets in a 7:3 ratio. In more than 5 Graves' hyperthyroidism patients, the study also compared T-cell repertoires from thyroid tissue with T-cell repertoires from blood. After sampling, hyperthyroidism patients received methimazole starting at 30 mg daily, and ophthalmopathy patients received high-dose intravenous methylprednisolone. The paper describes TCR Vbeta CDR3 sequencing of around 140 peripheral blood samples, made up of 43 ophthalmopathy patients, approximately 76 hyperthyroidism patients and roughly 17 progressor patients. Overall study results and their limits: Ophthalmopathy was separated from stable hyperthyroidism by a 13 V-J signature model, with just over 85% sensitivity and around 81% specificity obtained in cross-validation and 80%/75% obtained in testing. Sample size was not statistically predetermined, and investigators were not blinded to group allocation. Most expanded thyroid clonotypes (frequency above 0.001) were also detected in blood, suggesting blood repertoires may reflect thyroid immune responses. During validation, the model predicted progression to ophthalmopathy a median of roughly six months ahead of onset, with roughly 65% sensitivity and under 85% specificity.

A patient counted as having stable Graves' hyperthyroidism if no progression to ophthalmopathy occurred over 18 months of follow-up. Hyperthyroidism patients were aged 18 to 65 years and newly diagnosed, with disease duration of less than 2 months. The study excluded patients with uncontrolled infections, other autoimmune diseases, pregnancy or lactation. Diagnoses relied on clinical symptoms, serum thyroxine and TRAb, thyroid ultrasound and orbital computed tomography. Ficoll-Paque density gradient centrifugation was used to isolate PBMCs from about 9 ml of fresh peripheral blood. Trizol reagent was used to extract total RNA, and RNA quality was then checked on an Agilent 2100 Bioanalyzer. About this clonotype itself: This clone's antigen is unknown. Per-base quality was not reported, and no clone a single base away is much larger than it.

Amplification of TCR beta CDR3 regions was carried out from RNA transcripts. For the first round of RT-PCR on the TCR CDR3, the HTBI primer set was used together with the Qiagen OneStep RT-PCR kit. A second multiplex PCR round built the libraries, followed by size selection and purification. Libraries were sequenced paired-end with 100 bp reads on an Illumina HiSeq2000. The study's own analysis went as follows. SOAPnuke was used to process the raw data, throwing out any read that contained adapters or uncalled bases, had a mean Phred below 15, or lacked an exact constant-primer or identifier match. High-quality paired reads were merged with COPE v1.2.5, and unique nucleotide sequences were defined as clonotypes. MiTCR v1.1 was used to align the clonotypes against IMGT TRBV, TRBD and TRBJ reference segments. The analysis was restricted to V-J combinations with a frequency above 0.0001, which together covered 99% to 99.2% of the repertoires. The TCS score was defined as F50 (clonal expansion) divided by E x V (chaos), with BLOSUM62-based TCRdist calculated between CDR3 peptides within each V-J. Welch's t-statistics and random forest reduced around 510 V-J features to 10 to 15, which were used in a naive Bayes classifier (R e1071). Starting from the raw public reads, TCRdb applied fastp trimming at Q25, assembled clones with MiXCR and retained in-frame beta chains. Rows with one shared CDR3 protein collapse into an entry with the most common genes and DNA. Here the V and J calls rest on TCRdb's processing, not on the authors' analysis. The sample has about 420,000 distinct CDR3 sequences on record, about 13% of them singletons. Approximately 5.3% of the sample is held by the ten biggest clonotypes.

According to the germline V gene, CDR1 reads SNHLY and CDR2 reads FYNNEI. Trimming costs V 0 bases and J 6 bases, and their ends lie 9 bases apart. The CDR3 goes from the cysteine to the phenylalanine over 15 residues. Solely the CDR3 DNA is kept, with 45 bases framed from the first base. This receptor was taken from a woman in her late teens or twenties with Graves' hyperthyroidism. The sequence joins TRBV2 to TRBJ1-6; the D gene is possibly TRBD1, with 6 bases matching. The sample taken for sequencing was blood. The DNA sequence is TGTGCCAGCAGTGAAGCCAAGGACAGTAATTCACCCCTCCACTTT. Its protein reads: CASSEAKDSNSPLHF.